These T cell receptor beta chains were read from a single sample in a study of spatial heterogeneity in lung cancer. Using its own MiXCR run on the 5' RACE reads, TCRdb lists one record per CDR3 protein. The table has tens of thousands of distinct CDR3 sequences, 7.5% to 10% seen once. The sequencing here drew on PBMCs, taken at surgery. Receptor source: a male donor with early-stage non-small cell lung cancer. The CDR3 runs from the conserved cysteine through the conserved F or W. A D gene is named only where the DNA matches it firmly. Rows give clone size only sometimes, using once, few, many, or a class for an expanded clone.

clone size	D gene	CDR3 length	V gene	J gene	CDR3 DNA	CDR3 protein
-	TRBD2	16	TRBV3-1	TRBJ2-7	TGTGCCAGCAGCCTAGGGACTAGCGCTCGCTCCTACGAGCAGTACTTC	CASSLGTSARSYEQYF
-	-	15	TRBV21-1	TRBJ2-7	TGTGCCAGCAGCTCGCCGGGGCGTAGGGTCTACGAGCAGTACTTC	CASSSPGRRVYEQYF
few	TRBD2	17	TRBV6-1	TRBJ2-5	TGTGCCAGCAGTGACAGTATAGCGGGAGGGTACCAAGAGACCCAGTACTTC	CASSDSIAGGYQETQYF
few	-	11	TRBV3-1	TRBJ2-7	TGTGCCAGCAGCTCTCCCTACGAGCAGTACTTC	CASSSPYEQYF
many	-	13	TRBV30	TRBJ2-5	TGTGCCTGGAGTGCGGGCCCCCAGGAGACCCAGTACTTC	CAWSAGPQETQYF
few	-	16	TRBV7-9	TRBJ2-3	TGTGCCAGCAGCTTAGAACGGGGAGATAGCACAGATACGCAGTATTTT	CASSLERGDSTDTQYF
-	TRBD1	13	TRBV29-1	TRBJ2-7	TGCAGCGTTGGCGACAGGGCTCCCTACGAGCAGTACTTC	CSVGDRAPYEQYF
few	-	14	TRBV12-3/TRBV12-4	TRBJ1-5	TGTGCCAGCAGGTTTGGGTATAGCAATCAGCCCCAGCATTTT	CASRFGYSNQPQHF
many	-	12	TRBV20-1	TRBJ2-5	TGCAGTGCTAGAGATCCGAAAGAGACCCAGTACTTC	CSARDPKETQYF
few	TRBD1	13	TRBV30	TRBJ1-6	TGTGCCTGGAGTCCCGGGACAGGGAAGCCCCTCCACTTT	CAWSPGTGKPLHF
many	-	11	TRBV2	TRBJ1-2	TGTGCCAGCAGTGTAGGGCAGAGCTACACCTTC	CASSVGQSYTF
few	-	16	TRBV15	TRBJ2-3	TGTGCCACCAGCAGAGCAACAGCAGTCAGCACAGATACGCAGTATTTT	CATSRATAVSTDTQYF
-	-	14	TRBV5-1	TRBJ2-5	TGCGCCAGCAGTTCCAGGGGGGGCCCGGAGACCCAGTACTTC	CASSSRGGPETQYF